The entry below gives a single TCR beta chain sequence along with its context. Its antigen is not known. The data are from a study of cytomegalovirus exposure and HLA in healthy donors. Regarding the study as a whole: Relative to the roughly 690-donor mean, N-insertions were reportedly fewer in an Asian-associated ancestry cluster in a later analysis. Later analysis identified around 15,000 TCR beta sequences associated with HLA alleles, using a false discovery rate threshold of 0.05. With later analysis, a missense DCLRE1C variant became linked to TCR beta V- and J-gene trimming. In a later analysis, HLA-C alleles had the fewest associated TCRs, DRB1 alleles the most.

The PCR was carried out with 60 Vbeta primers and 13 Jbeta primers. The repertoire was sequenced with immunoSEQ multiplex PCR; TCRdb's copy has only in-frame clones and lacks some. The sample shows approximately 200,000 clones, approximately 79% of them seen only once. The CDR3 totals 14 residues. Trimming cost V 8 bases and J 5 bases; bases outside gene matches: 9. Germline-derived CDR1 and CDR2 are SEHNR and FQNEAQ (reference sequence). This receptor was obtained from a man aged 18 to 29 in good health and CMV-seronegative. Sequencing was carried out using PBMCs. The chain joins TRBV7-9 to TRBJ2-3; 8 nucleotides line up with TRBD2. This CDR3 is CASAKRELLDTQYF. The CDR3 coding sequence is TGTGCCAGCGCCAAGCGGGAGCTGCTAGATACGCAGTATTTT.